The subject of this entry is one T cell receptor (beta chain). Its antigen remains undetermined. Base quality data are lacking; no much larger clone is found one base away. The record originates from a study of cytomegalovirus exposure and HLA in healthy donors (TCRdb year 2017). About the study as a whole: A later analysis indicated that the 90 to 150 validation repertoires were generated on the platform also employed for the approximately 700 repertoires of the first cohort. Besides the first cohort of about 730 subjects, a separate validation cohort made up of some 110 different subjects was used. The study was designed to test whether signatures of past pathogen exposure could be identified by cataloging public T cell receptors. The study combined high-throughput TCR immunosequencing, statistical association of individual TCRs with disease status, and machine learning to predict cytomegalovirus infection status.

CDR1 and CDR2 (MDHEN, SYDVKM) derive from the germline V gene. Counted from cysteine to phenylalanine, this CDR3 has 15 amino acids. Here the CDR3 DNA is all that survives: 45 bases in frame from base 1. The library relied on the immunoSEQ multiplex PCR assay. As for the authors' bioinformatics: A statistical classification framework was built to diagnose cytomegalovirus status from the catalog of TCR beta chain sequences. This immuneACCESS table, as held by TCRdb, lists in-frame sequences with V and J called but not all clones. Of the missing ones, under half trace to an unresolved V gene in checked studies; the others have no known cause. The DNA gave D and trimming, while V, J and clone size come from that table. In all, the sample holds 150,000 to 200,000 clones, and more than 80% of those were seen once. Of the sample, 3% falls within the top ten clones. The study at large found these results: Most TCR sequences were observed very rarely across donors, whereas some public TCRs were present in many individuals. A total of about 150 TCR beta chains were listed by the study as associated with cytomegalovirus. Subsequent analysis determined that TCRs grouped into clusters in the first cohort also showed a tendency toward co-occurrence across the 90 to 150 validation repertoires, and 85% to 95% of cluster scores exceeded 0. A few of the identified cytomegalovirus-associated TCR beta chains were confirmed in vitro to be specific for cytomegalovirus antigens. A later analysis lacked HLA typing for the validation cohort, so it scored co-occurrence in that cohort across all 110 or so repertoires. The authors suggested that the approach could potentially be generalized to other disease states and immunological phenotypes. The classifier was reported to diagnose cytomegalovirus status with high specificity and sensitivity in both the original and validation cohorts.

The donors were included in the validation cohort of some 120 subjects, a group kept apart from the roughly 670-subject first cohort. The TCR originated in a woman in her late teens or twenties in good health and CMV-seropositive. The rearrangement joined TRBV28 to TRBJ2-5; 9 middle bases align to TRBD1. The J call may be incorrect, as the DNA end agrees better with TRBJ2-7. Sequencing was done on a sample of PBMCs. The nucleotides are TGTGCCAGCAGTTGGGGAGGGACAGGGAGTGGCGAGCAGTACTTC. This codes for CASSWGGTGSGEQYF.